The next 11 T cell receptor beta chains were all read from a single sample in a study of CD8+ T cells in alopecia areata. Treatment here: oral pan-JAK inhibitor, 5-10 mg twice daily. Investigators isolated RNA and reverse transcribed it into cDNA to act as the sequencing template. The data were produced by immunoSEQ multiplex PCR, yet TCRdb's version contains in-frame clones alone and is incomplete. The sample shows approximately 43,000 clones, 50% to 70% of them seen only once. The sample was CD8+ T cells sorted from blood, taken at week 4, from a patient treated with tofacitinib. These receptors came from a human donor with alopecia areata.

V usage is TRBV29-1 and J usage is TRBJ2-2, with D tentatively TRBD1 (5 bases). Deletions cut 2 bases from V and 3 bases from J, with 13 bases between. This CDR3 is 15 amino acids long. CDR1 is SQVTM, CDR2 ANQGSEA, per germline. CDR3 DNA sequence: TGCAGCGTTGAAACGGCAGGGCTGGACACCGGGGAGCTGTTTTTT. Its protein product is CSVETAGLDTGELFF.

To note about this clone: Additional DNA sequences in this sample encode the identical CDR3. The gene calls are TRBV4-3 and TRBJ2-7; D remains unclear. CDR1 LGHNA and CDR2 YSLEER come from the germline V gene. The V gene lost 0 bases and the J gene lost 2 bases, with 5 bases spanning the gap. The CDR3 runs 13 residues. The CDR3 nucleotides read TGCGCCAGCAGCCAAGACCGGACCTACGAGCAGTACTTC. Translation gives CASSQDRTYEQYF.

The sample holds a few counts of this clone. This sequence joins TRBV30 and TRBJ2-1; 9 bases align to TRBD1. Germline V gives CDR1 GTSNPN, CDR2 SVGIG (reference sequence). The length of the CDR3 is 14 residues. J was trimmed by 5 bases and V by 2 bases; bases with no gene match: 4. The CDR3 sequence: CAWSSGTGHNEQFF. The DNA of the CDR3 is TGTGCCTGGAGTTCCGGGACAGGGCACAATGAGCAGTTCTTC. The full variable domain, with the rest looked up from reference TRBV30 and TRBJ2-1, is SQTIHQWPATLVQPVGSPLSLECTVEGTSNPNLYWYRQAAGRGLQLLFYSVGIGQISSEVPQNLSASRPQDRQFILSSKKLLLSDSGFYLCAWSSGTGHNEQFFGPGTRLTVL.

This clone occurred once. This chain connects TRBV29-1 to TRBJ1-1, with D possibly being TRBD1 (6 bases). The germline V gene has CDR1 SQVTM and CDR2 ANQGSEA. Trimming cost V 6 bases and J 0 bases, with 8 bases left between them. The CDR3 spans 12 residues. The CDR3 nucleotides read TGCAGCGTACAGGGAATGAACACTGAAGCTTTCTTT. Translating gives CSVQGMNTEAFF.

This clone came up a few times. This chain uses TRBV19 with TRBJ2-2, with 12 bases fitting TRBD2. This CDR3 is 19 amino acids long. Germline V gives CDR1 LNHDA, CDR2 SQIVND (reference sequence). V lost 9 bases to trimming and J lost 4 bases; unmatched junction nucleotides: 18. The CDR3 nucleotides read TGTGCCAGCTCAATCGGACTAGCGGGGCTTGGTTTAGTCACCGGGGAGCTGTTTTTT. Encoded protein: CASSIGLAGLGLVTGELFF.

The chain has TRBV27 and TRBJ2-3, with a tentative D call TRBD2 (7 bases). The V gene's germline CDR1 is MNHEY and CDR2 SMNVEV (reference sequence). Trimming left V 2 bases short and J 4 bases short, with 13 bases between. The CDR3 runs to 15 residues. In DNA, the CDR3 is TGTGCCAGCAGTTTAGTCCCGGGGGGCTCAGATACGCAGTATTTT. Translation gives CASSLVPGGSDTQYF.

This sequence joins TRBV6-5 and TRBJ1-1; no firm D call. This CDR3 contains 12 residues. Germline-derived CDR1 and CDR2 are MNHEY and SVGAGI. V was shortened by 6 bases and J by 3 bases, with 8 bases between the two germline ends. This CDR3 is CASSSGYTEAFF. The CDR3 nucleotides are TGTGCCAGCAGCTCTGGGTACACTGAAGCTTTCTTT.

The rearrangement links TRBV30 to TRBJ1-1; 9 nucleotides align to TRBD1. Trimming cost V 2 bases and J 6 bases; bases outside gene matches: 7. CDR1 GTSNPN and CDR2 SVGIG come from the germline V gene (reference sequence). CDR3 length: 14 residues. This CDR3 reads CAWSPGQGWPEAFF. The CDR3 coding sequence is TGTGCCTGGAGTCCGGGACAGGGTTGGCCTGAAGCTTTCTTT.

This rearrangement joins TRBV13 to TRBJ1-1; D perhaps matches TRBD1 (5 bases). The germline CDR1 and CDR2 sequences are PRHDT and FYEKMQ (reference sequence). The V end was cut by 3 bases, the J end by 0 bases, with 14 bases between. The CDR3 loop spans 16 amino acids. Written as DNA, the CDR3 is TGTGCCAGCAGCTTGGGGATCAGGGTCATGAACACTGAAGCTTTCTTT. Protein product: CASSLGIRVMNTEAFF.

J is TRBJ2-7 and V is TRBV28; TRBD1 or TRBD2 may be the D gene (6 bases each). The CDR3 spans 14 residues. The V gene's germline CDR1 is MDHEN and CDR2 SYDVKM. The V end lost 6 bases, the J end lost 6 bases, and 18 bases lay between the germline ends. In DNA form, the CDR3 reads TGTGCCAGCAGCCCGCGGCCGGGGGCGGGCGAGCAGTACTTC. It translates to CASSPRPGAGEQYF.

This sequence joins TRBV29-1 and TRBJ1-2; tentatively, D is TRBD1 (6 bases). The germline V and J ends were trimmed by 3 bases and 3 bases, with 11 bases remaining between them. The CDR3 totals 13 residues. Germline V gives CDR1 SQVTM, CDR2 ANQGSEA. This CDR3 is CSVDRGAYYGYTF. CDR3 DNA: TGCAGCGTTGACCGGGGGGCTTACTATGGCTACACCTTC.